This T cell receptor beta chain appears in the sequencing data of a study of regulatory T cells in long-lasting Graves disease. Indicated time point: newly diagnosed GD, antithyroid drugs for less than 3 months. From PBMCs, RNA was extracted and then used to make the TCR library. The CDR3 covers 14 residues. V dropped 6 bases and J dropped 6 bases, with 17 bases sitting between them. Researchers made TCR beta libraries by using iRepertoire HTBI primers and running Arm-PCR on CDR3 regions. TCRdb independently ran MiXCR on the multiplex PCR reads; one entry per CDR3 protein. The sample lists some 500,000 distinct CDR3 sequences; 15% to 20% were seen once. This clonotype showed up many times. This sample was shared with a second study, whose subject was T cells in Graves' hyperthyroidism and ophthalmopathy. This second study notes: During a first-round RT-PCR of the TCR CDR3, the HTBI primer set was used. Ophthalmopathy, which appeared later, was predicted by the model a median roughly 6.6 months before onset.

The sequence derives from a middle-aged woman with Graves disease. The sequenced sample was peripheral blood mononuclear cells (PBMCs), obtained at new diagnosis, from a patient treated with antithyroid drugs. J is TRBJ1-1 and V is TRBV12-3 or TRBV12-4, with D possibly matching TRBD1 (6 bases). The DNA for the CDR3 is TGTGCCAGCAGCAGGGACACCGTAGCTTCTGAAGCTTTCTTT. As protein: CASSRDTVASEAFF.